In this sample, the clone carrying this T cell receptor beta chain turned up a few times. The antigen remains undetermined. Expressed TCRB transcripts were sequenced because the isolated RNA had all been reverse transcribed beforehand. Sequencing was performed with immunoSEQ multiplex PCR; in TCRdb, only in-frame clones are kept and a portion is missing. The profile shows about 260,000 clones, 68% of them singletons. The sample belongs to a study of beta chain features in type 1 diabetes. General observations from the study: For Type 1 diabetes patients, all four CD4+ subsets carried TCRB CDR3s that were moderately but significantly shorter.

The sequencing input was naive CD4+ T cells from blood. The sequence derives from a man aged 25 to 40 in good health.

The CDR3: CAFTWTVAYEQYF. The CDR3 DNA reads TGTGCCTTCACATGGACAGTGGCCTACGAGCAGTACTTC. This chain uses TRBV30 with TRBJ2-7, with D perhaps TRBD1 (6 bases). The CDR3 contains 13 residues. CDR1 GTSNPN and CDR2 SVGIG come from the germline V gene (reference sequence). V lost 7 bases and J 2 bases, leaving 15 bases between the germline ends. Combining the CDR3 with reference TRBV30 and TRBJ2-7 gives the whole variable domain SQTIHQWPATLVQPVGSPLSLECTVEGTSNPNLYWYRQAAGRGLQLLFYSVGIGQISSEVPQNLSASRPQDRQFILSSKKLLLSDSGFYLCAFTWTVAYEQYFGPGTRLTVT.